This T cell receptor beta chain is from a study of blood T cell repertoires in COVID-19. V shed 3 bases and J shed 7 bases, with 12 bases lying between them. The CDR3 extends over 13 amino acids. Germline V gene sequence: CDR1 LGHNT, CDR2 FRNRAP. Membership in each cohort depended on participant-reported clinical history. The repertoire was sequenced with immunoSEQ multiplex PCR; TCRdb's copy has only in-frame clones and lacks some. The top ten clones hold around 3.7% of a sample with 140,000 or so clones, approximately 85% of them seen once. The clonotype originates from a woman in her forties or fifties with acute COVID-19. Input material: PBMCs or T cells enriched from blood (not recorded which). The V gene is TRBV12-5, the J gene TRBJ1-2; D unclear. The CDR3 DNA reads TGTGCTAGTGGTTTACTAACTTTGGGTGGCTACACCTTC. Its translation: CASGLLTLGGYTF.